A selection of T cell receptor beta chains follows, all from one sample in a study of cytomegalovirus exposure and HLA in healthy donors. Only in-frame clones appear in the TCRdb table, and some are missing; sequencing was by immunoSEQ multiplex PCR. The data contain 130,000 or so clones, about 80% of them singletons. Sequencing was carried out using PBMCs. Receptors originate from a woman in her forties or fifties in good health and CMV-seropositive. Each CDR3 is given with its conserved first and last residue. The D gene is left open where the match is weak. Not every row has a clone size; where given, it reads once, few, many or a size class.

cdr3_nt cdr3_aa clone_size j_call v_call d_call
TGTGCCAGCAGTAGCCCGCCGGGGGAGCAGTACTTC CASSSPPGEQYF medium-sized TRBJ2-7 TRBV6-6 .
TGTGCCAGCAGGCGGGGCCTAGCGCATTTCAATGAGCAGTTCTTC CASRRGLAHFNEQFF . TRBJ2-1 TRBV6-5 .
TGTGCCAGCAGCTTAGGCCGCGATAGCAATCAGCCCCAGCATTTT CASSLGRDSNQPQHF . TRBJ1-5 TRBV7-9 .
TGTGCCAGCAGTGGGAGGGAGACCCAGTACTTC CASSGRETQYF . TRBJ2-5 TRBV2 .
TGTGCTAGCAGCTTGGGGCCTAGCGGACAAGAGACCCAGTACTTC CASSLGPSGQETQYF . TRBJ2-5 TRBV7-7 TRBD2
TGTGCCAGCAGAACTAGCGGGAGTGCCGAGCAGTACTTC CASRTSGSAEQYF . TRBJ2-7 TRBV11-2 TRBD2
TGTGCCAGCAGCCCTGACAGGGGGCTTGGCTACACCTTC CASSPDRGLGYTF . TRBJ1-2 TRBV5-4 TRBD1
TGTGCCAGCAGCTTAACTACAGGTTCCAACTATGGCTACACCTTC CASSLTTGSNYGYTF . TRBJ1-2 TRBV11-2 .
TGTGCCAGTAGTCCGGGGGGTGTAAACACCATATATTTT CASSPGGVNTIYF . TRBJ1-3 TRBV19 .
TGCGCCAGCAGCTTGGACTCCGCGTCGGGCACAGATACGCAGTATTTT CASSLDSASGTDTQYF . TRBJ2-3 TRBV5-1 .
TGCGCCAGCAGCCTAGGACTAGCGGGGGCCTCCCAAGAGACCCAGTACTTC CASSLGLAGASQETQYF . TRBJ2-5 TRBV5-1 TRBD2
TGTGCCAGCAGCGGGTGGTGGGACATTCAGTACTTC CASSGWWDIQYF . TRBJ2-4 TRBV25-1 .
TGTGCCAGCGGCTCACTAGCGGGGGCCTCCTACGAGCAGTACTTC CASGSLAGASYEQYF . TRBJ2-7 TRBV11-2 TRBD2
TGTGCCTGCTTACTAGCGGGGGGGTTCGGGGAGCTGTTTTTT CACLLAGGFGELFF . TRBJ2-2 TRBV30 TRBD2
TGCGCCAGCCGGCCGGTGGGCGGGAGGGTCACCGGGGAGCTGTTTTTT CASRPVGGRVTGELFF few TRBJ2-2 TRBV4-1 TRBD2
TGTGCCAGCAGCCCCTTAGGGGGGGCCACAGATACGCAGTATTTT CASSPLGGATDTQYF . TRBJ2-3 TRBV7-9 .
TGCGCCAGCAGCCCGGGGACAGGGGGGAATCAGCCCCAGCATTTT CASSPGTGGNQPQHF . TRBJ1-5 TRBV5-1 TRBD1
TGTGCCTGGAGAAGCTTCACCGATACGCAGTATTTT CAWRSFTDTQYF . TRBJ2-3 TRBV30 .
TGTGCCAGCAGCTTAGGGGGTGGCGGGCCCCGGTACTTC CASSLGGGGPRYF . TRBJ2-7 TRBV7-8 .
TGTGCCAGTAGCCCCAATCCTCGACAGAGACGTACTAACTATGGCTACACCTTC CASSPNPRQRRTNYGYTF once TRBJ1-2 TRBV19 .
TGCGCCAGCAGCTTGCGACCCCAGGGTTTGGAAAACGAGCAGTACTTC CASSLRPQGLENEQYF . TRBJ2-7 TRBV5-1 .
TGTGCCAGCTCATCCCTGGCGGGAGGGCCTGGAGATACGCAGTATTTT CASSSLAGGPGDTQYF . TRBJ2-3 TRBV18 TRBD2
TGCGCCAGCAGCCAGGTTATCAAGGGGAACTATGGCTACACCTTC CASSQVIKGNYGYTF . TRBJ1-2 TRBV4-1 .
TGTGCCAGCAGTCCTACGGGAGGGCCCTACGAGCAGTACTTC CASSPTGGPYEQYF . TRBJ2-7 TRBV6-5 TRBD2
TGTGCCTGGAGTGTCCTGGCGGGATCACCCCTCCACTTT CAWSVLAGSPLHF . TRBJ1-6 TRBV30 .
TGTGCCAGCAGTTTTGACAGGGGGCCCGGGGAGCTGTTTTTT CASSFDRGPGELFF . TRBJ2-2 TRBV7-2 TRBD1
TGTGCCAGCAGACTAGCTGAGGGCACCGGGGAGCTGTTTTTT CASRLAEGTGELFF . TRBJ2-2 TRBV27 .
TGTGCCAGCAGTGACAGGGAATTTGAAGCTTTCTTT CASSDREFEAFF . TRBJ1-1 TRBV6-1 .
TGTGCCAGCAGTGTGGGGGGGAATGTGAGGACTGAAGCTTTCTTT CASSVGGNVRTEAFF . TRBJ1-1 TRBV28 .
TGTGCCAGCAGGTTGGGGGGACTAGCGCGCTACAATGAGCAGTTCTTC CASRLGGLARYNEQFF few TRBJ2-1 TRBV7-9 TRBD2
TGTGCCAGCAGCCCATTCGAGGAAACTGAAGCTTTCTTT CASSPFEETEAFF . TRBJ1-1 TRBV14 .
TGTGCCAGCAGTGTAGGGGACACTGAAGCTTTCTTT CASSVGDTEAFF . TRBJ1-1 TRBV6-5 .
TGTGCCAGCAGCTTAGTACTAGCGGGAGGGTACGAGCAGTACTTC CASSLVLAGGYEQYF . TRBJ2-7 TRBV7-9 TRBD2
TGTGCCAGCAGCGTGGGACTAGTCGAGGATGAGCAGTTCTTC CASSVGLVEDEQFF . TRBJ2-1 TRBV5-4 TRBD2
TGTGCCAGCAGTAGCTCATCAAAAAACACCGGGGAGCTGTTTTTT CASSSSSKNTGELFF . TRBJ2-2 TRBV6-5 .
TGTGCCATCCGACAGGTGAACACTGAAGCTTTCTTT CAIRQVNTEAFF few TRBJ1-1 TRBV10-3 .
TGCAGCGTTGGGACTTACAGCACAGATACGCAGTATTTT CSVGTYSTDTQYF . TRBJ2-3 TRBV29-1 .
TGTGCCAGCAGTTCCCCGCACGAGACTAGCGGGAGGGCCAAGATGGGGTACGAGCAGTACTTC CASSSPHETSGRAKMGYEQYF . TRBJ2-7 TRBV28 TRBD2